This T cell receptor beta chain derives from a study of cytomegalovirus exposure and HLA in healthy donors. Primers for the PCR totalled 60 Vbeta and 13 Jbeta. TCRdb's table, derived via immunoSEQ multiplex PCR, lists solely in-frame clones and lacks some. The sample records 150,000 to 200,000 clones, roughly 80% being singletons. Unmatched junction bases numbered 7, after V lost 4 bases and J lost 3 bases. Germline V CDR1 and CDR2: SGHRS, YFSETQ. The CDR3 is 16 amino acids. This clone appeared once. The V gene is TRBV5-1, the J gene TRBJ2-7; 13 nucleotides agree with TRBD2. Source material: PBMCs. The receptor's source is a woman aged 40 to 50 in good health and CMV-seropositive. The CDR3 DNA reads TGCGCCAGCAGCCCAGGCGGGACTAGCGGGGTCTACGAGCAGTACTTC. It codes for CASSPGGTSGVYEQYF.